This paragraph covers one T cell receptor beta chain sequence. What it recognizes is unknown. This record comes from a study of T-cell reconstitution after alpha-beta-depleted transplantation in children. Study findings and constraints: One year after transplant, T-cell counts and diversity came mostly from newly produced T cells. Several hundred expanded graft clones reportedly were the source of alpha-beta T cells about two months after transplant. Surviving recipient cells, namely T cells and thymic progenitors, were the source of high day-60 TCRbeta diversity in some patients.

As it was prepared, the TCRbeta library received unique molecular identifiers. TCRdb analysed the PCR reads with MiXCR anew, one entry per CDR3 protein. The sample consists of around 250,000 distinct CDR3 sequences, about 23% of them appearing once. The sample in question was PBMCs, obtained before TCRalphabeta/CD19-depleted stem cell transplant. The source is a girl aged 2-9 years with Fanconi anemia, due to receive a stem cell transplant.

The CDR3 nucleotides read TGCGCCAGCAGTCAAGGGAGTCAGGGGAATCAGCCCCAGCATTTT. This codes for CASSQGSQGNQPQHF. The V call is TRBV23-1, the J call TRBJ1-5, with TRBD1 as a possible D gene (6 bases). TRBV23-1 is placed among ORFs of uncertain function. This CDR3 has 15 amino acids. V was pared by 2 bases and J by 4 bases, with 12 bases between.